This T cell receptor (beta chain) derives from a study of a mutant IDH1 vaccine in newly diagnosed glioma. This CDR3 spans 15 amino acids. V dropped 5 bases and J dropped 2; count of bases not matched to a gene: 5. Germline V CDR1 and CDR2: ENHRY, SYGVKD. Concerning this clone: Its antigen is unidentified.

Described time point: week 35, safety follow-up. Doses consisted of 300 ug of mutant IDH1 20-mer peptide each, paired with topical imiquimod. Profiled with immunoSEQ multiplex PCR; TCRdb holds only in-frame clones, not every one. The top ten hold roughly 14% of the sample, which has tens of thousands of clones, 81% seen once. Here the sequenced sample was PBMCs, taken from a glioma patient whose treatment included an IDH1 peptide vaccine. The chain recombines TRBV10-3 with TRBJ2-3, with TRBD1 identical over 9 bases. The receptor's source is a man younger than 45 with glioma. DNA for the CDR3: TGTGCCATCAGTAAGGGACAGGGTCACACAGATACGCAGTATTTT. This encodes CAISKGQGHTDTQYF.